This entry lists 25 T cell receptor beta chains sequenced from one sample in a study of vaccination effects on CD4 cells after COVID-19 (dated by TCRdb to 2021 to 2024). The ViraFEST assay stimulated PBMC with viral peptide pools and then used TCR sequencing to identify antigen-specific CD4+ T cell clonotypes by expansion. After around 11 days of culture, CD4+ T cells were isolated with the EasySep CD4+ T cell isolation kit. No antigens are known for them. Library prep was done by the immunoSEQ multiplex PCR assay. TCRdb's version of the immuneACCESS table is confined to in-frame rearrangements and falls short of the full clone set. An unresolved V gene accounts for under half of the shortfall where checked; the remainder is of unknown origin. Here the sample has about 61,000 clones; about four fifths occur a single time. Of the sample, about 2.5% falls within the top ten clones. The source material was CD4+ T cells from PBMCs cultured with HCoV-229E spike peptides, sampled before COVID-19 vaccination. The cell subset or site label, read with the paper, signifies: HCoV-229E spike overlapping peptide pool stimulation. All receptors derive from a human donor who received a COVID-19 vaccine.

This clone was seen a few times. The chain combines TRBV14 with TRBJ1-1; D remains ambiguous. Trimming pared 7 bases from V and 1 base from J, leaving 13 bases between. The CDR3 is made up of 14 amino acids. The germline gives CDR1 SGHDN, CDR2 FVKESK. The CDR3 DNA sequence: TGTGCCAGCAAACGAGAGACACCGAACACTGAAGCTTTCTTT. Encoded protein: CASKRETPNTEAFF.

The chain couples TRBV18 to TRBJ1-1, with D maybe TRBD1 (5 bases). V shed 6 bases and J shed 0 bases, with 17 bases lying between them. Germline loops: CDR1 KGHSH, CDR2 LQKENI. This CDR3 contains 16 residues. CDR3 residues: CASSSRRGEVNTEAFF. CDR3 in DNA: TGTGCCAGCTCTTCTCGGAGAGGGGAGGTGAACACTGAAGCTTTCTTT.

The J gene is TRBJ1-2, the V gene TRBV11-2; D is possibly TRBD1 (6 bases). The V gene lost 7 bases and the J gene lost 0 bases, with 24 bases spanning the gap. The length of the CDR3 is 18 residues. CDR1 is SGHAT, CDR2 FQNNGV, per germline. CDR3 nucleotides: TGTGCCAGCACCCTAAGGGGGGGGTCTTTGATAGCTAACTATGGCTACACCTTC. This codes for CASTLRGGSLIANYGYTF.

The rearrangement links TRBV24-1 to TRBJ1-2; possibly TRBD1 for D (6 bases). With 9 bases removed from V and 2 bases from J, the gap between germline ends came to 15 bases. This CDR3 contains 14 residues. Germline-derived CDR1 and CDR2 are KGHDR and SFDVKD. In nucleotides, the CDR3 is TGTGCCACCCAGTCCCAAACAGGGAACTATGGCTACACCTTC. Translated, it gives CATQSQTGNYGYTF.

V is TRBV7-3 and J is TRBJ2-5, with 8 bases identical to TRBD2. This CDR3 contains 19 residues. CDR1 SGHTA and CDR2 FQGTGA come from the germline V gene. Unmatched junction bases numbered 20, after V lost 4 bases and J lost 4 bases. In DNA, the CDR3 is TGTGCCAGCAGCTCCCAGGAGCGGTTAGCGGGGCTAAAGCGAGAGACCCAGTACTTC. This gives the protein CASSSQERLAGLKRETQYF.

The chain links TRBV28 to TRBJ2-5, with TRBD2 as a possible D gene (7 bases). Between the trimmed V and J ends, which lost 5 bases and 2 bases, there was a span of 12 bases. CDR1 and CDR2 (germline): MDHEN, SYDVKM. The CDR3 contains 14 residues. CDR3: CASSRGGDQETQYF. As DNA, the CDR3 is TGTGCCAGCAGTAGGGGGGGCGATCAAGAGACCCAGTACTTC.

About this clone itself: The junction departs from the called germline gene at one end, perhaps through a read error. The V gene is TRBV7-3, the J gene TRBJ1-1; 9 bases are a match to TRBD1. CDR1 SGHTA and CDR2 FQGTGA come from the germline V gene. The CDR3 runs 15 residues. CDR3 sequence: CASSVTGGAGTEAFF. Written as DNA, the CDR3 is TGTGCCAGCAGCGTAACAGGGGGCGCGGGCACTGAAGCTTTCTTT.

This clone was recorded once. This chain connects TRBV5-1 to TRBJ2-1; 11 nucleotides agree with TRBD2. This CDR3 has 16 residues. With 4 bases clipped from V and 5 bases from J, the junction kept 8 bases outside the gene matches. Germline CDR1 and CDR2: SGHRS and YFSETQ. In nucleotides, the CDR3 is TGCGCCAGCAGCCAGCTTAGCGGGGGGGGGCACAATGAGCAGTTCTTC. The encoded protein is CASSQLSGGGHNEQFF.

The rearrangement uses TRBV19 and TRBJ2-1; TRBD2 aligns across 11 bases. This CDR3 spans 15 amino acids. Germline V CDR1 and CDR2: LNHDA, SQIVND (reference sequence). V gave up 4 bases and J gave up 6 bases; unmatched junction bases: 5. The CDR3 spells CASSTGTSGGNEQFF. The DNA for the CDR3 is TGTGCCAGTAGTACCGGGACTAGCGGAGGCAATGAGCAGTTCTTC.

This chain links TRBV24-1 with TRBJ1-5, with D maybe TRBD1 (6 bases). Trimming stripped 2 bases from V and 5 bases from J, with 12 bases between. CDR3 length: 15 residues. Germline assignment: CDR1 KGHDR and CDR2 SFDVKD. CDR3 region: CATSDSHRVDQPQHF. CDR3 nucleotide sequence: TGTGCCACCAGTGATTCACACAGGGTTGATCAGCCCCAGCATTTT.

CDR3 amino acids: CASSPQGGLADTQYF. CDR3 nucleotides: TGTGCCAGCTCACCCCAGGGGGGGCTAGCAGATACGCAGTATTTT. The chain has TRBV18 and TRBJ2-3; D may correspond to TRBD1 or TRBD2 (7 bases each). CDR1 and CDR2 (germline): KGHSH, LQKENI. The ends were cut back, 3 bases at V and 4 bases at J, with 14 bases in the middle. The CDR3 extends over 15 amino acids.

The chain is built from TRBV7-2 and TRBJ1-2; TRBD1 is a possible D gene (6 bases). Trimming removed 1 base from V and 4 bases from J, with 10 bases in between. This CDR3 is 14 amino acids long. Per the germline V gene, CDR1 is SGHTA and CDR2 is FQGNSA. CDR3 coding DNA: TGTGCCAGCAGCTTAGAACAGGGTGGCTATGGCTACACCTTC. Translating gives CASSLEQGGYGYTF.

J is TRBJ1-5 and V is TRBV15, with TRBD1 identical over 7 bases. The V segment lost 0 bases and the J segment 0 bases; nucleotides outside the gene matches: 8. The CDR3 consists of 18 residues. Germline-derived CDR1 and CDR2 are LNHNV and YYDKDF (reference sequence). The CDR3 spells CATSRDPGTVYSNQPQHF. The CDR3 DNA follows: TGTGCCACCAGCAGAGATCCCGGGACAGTTTATAGCAATCAGCCCCAGCATTTT.

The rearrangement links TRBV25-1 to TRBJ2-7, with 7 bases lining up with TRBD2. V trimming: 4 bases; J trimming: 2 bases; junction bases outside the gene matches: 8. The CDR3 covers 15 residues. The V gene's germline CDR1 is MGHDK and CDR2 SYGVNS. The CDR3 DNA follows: TGTGCCAGCAGTGGAGTAGCGGGCTGTCCCTACGAGCAGTACGTC. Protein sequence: CASSGVAGCPYEQYV.

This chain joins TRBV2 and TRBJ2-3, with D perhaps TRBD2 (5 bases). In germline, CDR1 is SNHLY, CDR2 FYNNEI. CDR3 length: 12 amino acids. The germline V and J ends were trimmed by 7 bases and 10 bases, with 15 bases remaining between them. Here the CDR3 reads CASITEGSAQYF. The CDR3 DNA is TGTGCCAGCATCACAGAGGGTTCGGCGCAGTATTTT.

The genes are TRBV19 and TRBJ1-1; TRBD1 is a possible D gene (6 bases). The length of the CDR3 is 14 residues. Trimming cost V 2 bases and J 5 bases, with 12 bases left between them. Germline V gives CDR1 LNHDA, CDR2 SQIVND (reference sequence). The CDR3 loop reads CASSIRGMGTEAFF. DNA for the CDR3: TGTGCCAGTAGTATAAGGGGGATGGGGACTGAAGCTTTCTTT.

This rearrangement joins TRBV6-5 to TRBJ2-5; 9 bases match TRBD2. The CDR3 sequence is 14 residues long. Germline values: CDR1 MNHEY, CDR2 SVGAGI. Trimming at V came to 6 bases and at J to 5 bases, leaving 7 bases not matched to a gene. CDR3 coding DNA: TGTGCCAGCAGGGCAGCGGGGGGCGAGGAGACCCAGTACTTC. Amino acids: CASRAAGGEETQYF.

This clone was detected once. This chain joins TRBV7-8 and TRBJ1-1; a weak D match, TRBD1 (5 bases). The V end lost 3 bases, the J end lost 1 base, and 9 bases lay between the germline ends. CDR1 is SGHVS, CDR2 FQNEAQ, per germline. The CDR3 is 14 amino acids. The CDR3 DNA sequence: TGTGCCAGCAGCTTCCTAGGACAGAACACTGAAGCTTTCTTT. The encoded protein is CASSFLGQNTEAFF.

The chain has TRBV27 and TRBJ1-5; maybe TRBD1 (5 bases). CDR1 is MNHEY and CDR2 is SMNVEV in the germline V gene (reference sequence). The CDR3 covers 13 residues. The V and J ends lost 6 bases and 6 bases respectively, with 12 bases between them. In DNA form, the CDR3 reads TGTGCCAGCAGCTCACACGGGGGTCAGCCCCAGCATTTT. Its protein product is CASSSHGGQPQHF.

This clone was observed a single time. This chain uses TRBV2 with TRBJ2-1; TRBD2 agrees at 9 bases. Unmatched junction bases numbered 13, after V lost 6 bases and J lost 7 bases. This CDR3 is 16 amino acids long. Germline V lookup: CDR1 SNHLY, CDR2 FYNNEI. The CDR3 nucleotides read TGTGCCAGCAGCGAATACGGGACTAGCAGGGTAAATGAGCAGTTCTTC. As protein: CASSEYGTSRVNEQFF. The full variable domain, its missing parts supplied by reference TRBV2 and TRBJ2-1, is EPEVTQTPSHQVTQMGQEVILRCVPISNHLYFYWYRQILGQKVEFLVSFYNNEISEKSEIFDDQFSVERPDGSNFTLKIRSTKLEDSAMYFCASSEYGTSRVNEQFFGPGTRLTVL.

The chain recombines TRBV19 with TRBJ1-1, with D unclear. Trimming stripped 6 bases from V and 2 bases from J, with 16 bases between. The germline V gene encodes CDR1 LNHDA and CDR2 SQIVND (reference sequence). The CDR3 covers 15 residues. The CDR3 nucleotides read TGTGCCAGTAGCCCAAAATTGACACCTAACACTGAAGCTTTCTTT. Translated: CASSPKLTPNTEAFF.

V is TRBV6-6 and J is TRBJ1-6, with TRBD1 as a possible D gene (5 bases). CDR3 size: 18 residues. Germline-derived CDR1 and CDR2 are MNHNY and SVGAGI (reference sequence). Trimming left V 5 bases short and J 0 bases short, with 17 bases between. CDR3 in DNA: TGTGCCAGCAGTCCAGGGAGGGGCGGTAGCTCCTATAATTCACCCCTCCACTTT. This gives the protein CASSPGRGGSSYNSPLHF.

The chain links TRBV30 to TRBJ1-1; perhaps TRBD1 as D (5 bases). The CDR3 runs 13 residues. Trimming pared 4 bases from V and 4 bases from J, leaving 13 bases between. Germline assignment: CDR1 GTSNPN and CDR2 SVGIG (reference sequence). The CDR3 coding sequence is TGTGCCTGGAACATACAGGTTCTCACTGAAGCTTTCTTT. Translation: CAWNIQVLTEAFF.

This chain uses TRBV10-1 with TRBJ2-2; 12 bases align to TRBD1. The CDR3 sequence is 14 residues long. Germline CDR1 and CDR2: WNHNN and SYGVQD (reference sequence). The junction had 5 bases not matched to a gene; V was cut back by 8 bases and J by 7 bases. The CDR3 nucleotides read TGCGCCAGCGGGACAGGGGGCTTTAGCGGGGAGCTGTTTTTT. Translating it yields CASGTGGFSGELFF.

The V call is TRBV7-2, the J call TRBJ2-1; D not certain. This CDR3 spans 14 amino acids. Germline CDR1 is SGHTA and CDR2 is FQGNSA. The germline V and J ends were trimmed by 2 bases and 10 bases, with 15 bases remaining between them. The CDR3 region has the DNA TGTGCCAGCAGCTTAAGTCCTACCGTAGTCGAGCAGTTCTTC. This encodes CASSLSPTVVEQFF. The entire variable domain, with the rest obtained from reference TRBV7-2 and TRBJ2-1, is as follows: GAGVSQSPSNKVTEKGKDVELRCDPISGHTALYWYRQSLGQGLEFLIYFQGNSAPDKSGLPSDRFSAERTGGSVSTLTIQRTQQEDSAVYLCASSLSPTVVEQFFGPGTRLTVL.